A single sample gave rise to the 20 T cell receptor beta chains below, sequenced in a study of identical twins' blood T cells. TCRdb processed the 5' RACE reads anew with MiXCR; each CDR3 protein has one entry. The table includes a few hundred thousand distinct CDR3 sequences, around 30% detected once. The sample was PBMCs. These receptors were collected from a woman between 18 and 50 years old in good health.

CDR3 nucleotide sequence: TGCGCCAGCAGCTTGGAAGGACCCCTAGCCAAAAACATTCAGTACTTC. As protein: CASSLEGPLAKNIQYF. The chain is built from TRBV5-1 and TRBJ2-4; no clear D gene. Germline V gives CDR1 SGHRS, CDR2 YFSETQ. V shed 0 bases and J shed 0 bases, with 10 bases lying between them. The CDR3 consists of 16 residues.

This clonotype was detected a few times. The chain employs TRBV11-2 and TRBJ2-7; 10 bases agree with TRBD1. The germline CDR1 and CDR2 sequences are SGHAT and FQNNGV. V was clipped by 1 base and J by 3 bases; unmatched bases: 3. There are 15 residues in the CDR3. The CDR3 nucleotides are TGTGCCAGCAGCTTAGGGACAGGGGGAAACTACGAGCAGTACTTC. As protein: CASSLGTGGNYEQYF.

The chain is built from TRBV7-8 and TRBJ1-1; TRBD1 might be the D (5 bases). CDR1 and CDR2 from the germline V gene are SGHVS and FQNEAQ. The CDR3 is made up of 15 amino acids. Trimming removed 5 bases at V and 1 base at J, with 14 bases between. The CDR3 DNA reads as TGTGCCAGCAGCACCCGGGACCAAGGGAACACTGAAGCTTTCTTT. Amino acids: CASSTRDQGNTEAFF.

The chain couples TRBV2 to TRBJ2-7, with 7 nucleotides matching TRBD1. In germline, CDR1 is SNHLY, CDR2 FYNNEI. V lost 6 bases, J lost 5 bases, and 10 bases stayed unmatched. The length of the CDR3 is 14 residues. The CDR3 region is CASSDRTGFHEQYF. The CDR3 coding sequence is TGTGCCAGCAGCGACCGGACAGGCTTCCACGAGCAGTACTTC.

Comments on this clonotype: As the CDR3 is not closed by the conserved phenylalanine or tryptophan, this likely results from a read error. The chain employs TRBV5-1 and TRBJ1-1; no reliable D call. V was clipped by 0 bases and J by 2 bases, with 11 bases between them. The CDR3 runs to 15 residues. CDR1 SGHRS and CDR2 YFSETQ come from the germline V gene. CDR3 sequence (DNA): TGCGCCAGCAGCTTGGCCGAGGGCGGAAACACTGAAGCTTTCTCT. Protein product: CASSLAEGGNTEAFS.

This sequence joins TRBV3-1 and TRBJ2-3; no reliable D call. V was shortened by 2 bases and J by 1 base, with 10 bases between the two germline ends. Germline V gene lookup returns CDR1 LGHDT and CDR2 YNNKEL (reference sequence). This CDR3 contains 15 residues. In DNA, the CDR3 is TGTGCCAGCAGCCAAACTACCAGCCGCACAGATACGCAGTATTTT. It codes for CASSQTTSRTDTQYF.

CDR3 in amino acids: CSAIYTGTGSYEQYF. In nucleotides, the CDR3 is TGCAGTGCGATTTATACCGGGACAGGATCCTACGAGCAGTACTTC. This chain joins TRBV20-1 and TRBJ2-7; 8 nucleotides line up with TRBD1. V was pared by 6 bases and J by 1 base, with 11 bases of the junction left unmatched. The CDR3 consists of 15 residues. Germline V gives CDR1 DFQATT, CDR2 SNEGSKA (reference sequence).

The CDR3 here is CSASSPTGTQPQHF. The CDR3 DNA sequence: TGCAGTGCTAGTTCCCCTACAGGGACTCAGCCCCAGCATTTT. V usage is TRBV20-1 and J usage is TRBJ1-5; perhaps TRBD1 as D (6 bases). The CDR3 is 14 residues long. Trimming removed 3 bases from V and 6 bases from J, with 15 bases in between. Germline CDR1 and CDR2: DFQATT and SNEGSKA (reference sequence).

The V call is TRBV6-2 or TRBV6-3, the J call TRBJ1-1; D might be TRBD1 (5 bases). With 8 bases removed from V and 1 base from J, the gap between germline ends came to 11 bases. Germline V gene data show CDR1 as MNHEY and CDR2 as SVGEGT. CDR3 length equals 13 residues. The CDR3 sequence is CASGGIGNTEAFF. The CDR3 DNA reads TGTGCCAGCGGGGGGATCGGGAACACTGAAGCTTTCTTT.

The chain joins TRBV9 to TRBJ2-7, with D perhaps assigned TRBD1 or TRBD2 (5 bases each). Deletions cut 0 bases from V and 3 bases from J, with 10 bases between. In germline, CDR1 is SGDLS, CDR2 YYNGEE. This CDR3 has 14 amino acids. The CDR3 nucleotides read TGTGCCAGCAGCGTAGGTGGGACCAACTACGAGCAGTACTTC. This encodes CASSVGGTNYEQYF.

This clonotype showed up just a few times. J is TRBJ1-5 and V is TRBV2; weak D call: TRBD1 (6 bases). Germline lookup yields CDR1 SNHLY and CDR2 FYNNEI. The ends were cut back, 8 bases at V and 5 bases at J, with 16 bases in the middle. This CDR3 spans 14 amino acids. Here the CDR3 DNA reads TGTGCCAGCGGGGGGCGGGTTCGGGATCAGCCCCAGCATTTT. Residues: CASGGRVRDQPQHF.

The chain links TRBV7-2 to TRBJ2-1; no clear D gene. In germline, CDR1 is SGHTA, CDR2 FQGNSA. V gave up 3 bases and J gave up 2 bases, with 8 bases separating them. The CDR3 has 14 amino acids. DNA for the CDR3: TGTGCCAGCAGCTTCGGTACAGCCTACAATGAGCAGTTCTTC. Its protein product is CASSFGTAYNEQFF.

This clonotype appeared a few times. This chain joins TRBV19 and TRBJ1-5; 11 bases align to TRBD1. The CDR3 sequence is 16 residues long. The junction had 5 bases not matched to a gene; V was cut back by 5 bases and J by 2 bases. Per the germline V gene, CDR1 is LNHDA and CDR2 is SQIVND (reference sequence). Written as DNA, the CDR3 is TGTGCCAGTAGTCATATGGGACAGGGGGGCAATCAGCCCCAGCATTTT. Translation: CASSHMGQGGNQPQHF.

This clonotype has only a few counts. The chain joins TRBV6-2 or TRBV6-3 to TRBJ1-1, with TRBD1 as a possible D gene (5 bases). The ends were cut back, 5 bases at V and 6 bases at J, with 16 bases in the middle. The germline V gene has CDR1 MNHEY and CDR2 SVGEGT. The CDR3 sequence is 14 residues long. The CDR3 reads CASSLGTSGAEAFF. The CDR3 DNA sequence: TGTGCCAGCAGTCTAGGGACTTCAGGAGCTGAAGCTTTCTTT.

This clonotype was seen only once. Just one base apart from a much larger clone, this may be a read error. The J gene is TRBJ1-6, the V gene TRBV6-2 or TRBV6-3; weak D call: TRBD1 (5 bases). Germline CDR1 reads MNHEY; CDR2 reads SVGEGT. Trimming took off 5 bases at V and 7 bases at J, with 12 bases between the two ends. The CDR3 runs 14 residues. The DNA for the CDR3 is TGTGCCAGCAGTCCCCAGGGTAGGAATTCACCCCTCCACTTT. This codes for CASSPQGRNSPLHF.

This clonotype has more than one count but fewer than ten. This chain joins TRBV19 and TRBJ1-6; D uncertain. CDR1 and CDR2 from the germline V gene are LNHDA and SQIVND (reference sequence). Trimming cost V 7 bases and J 0 bases, with 10 bases left between them. The CDR3 sequence is 15 residues long. The CDR3 loop is CASKQETSYNSPLHF. DNA for the CDR3: TGTGCCAGTAAGCAAGAGACCTCCTATAATTCACCCCTCCACTTT.

V usage is TRBV4-2 and J usage is TRBJ1-1, with D uncertain. Germline lookup yields CDR1 LGHNA and CDR2 YNFKEQ. V was clipped by 1 base and J by 10 bases, with 13 bases between them. The CDR3 totals 13 residues. CDR3 nucleotide sequence: TGTGCCAGCAGCCAAGGACAACCTCTTGGAGCTTTCTTT. It codes for CASSQGQPLGAFF.

In this sample, this clonotype turned up a few times. The chain has TRBV12-3 or TRBV12-4 and TRBJ1-2, with D possibly matching TRBD1 (5 bases). This CDR3 is built from 14 residues. The V end was cut by 6 bases, the J end by 4 bases, with 15 bases between. The CDR3: CASSPSRGGYGYTF. CDR3 DNA sequence: TGTGCCAGCAGCCCGTCCCGCGGGGGCTATGGCTACACCTTC.

This clonotype was counted only a few times. The V gene is TRBV11-2, the J gene TRBJ2-5; D not certain. V lost 6 bases and J lost 5, with 13 bases in between. Germline V CDR1 and CDR2: SGHAT, FQNNGV. The CDR3 runs to 13 residues. The CDR3 sequence is CASSRRSVETQYF. The CDR3 region has the DNA TGTGCCAGCAGTCGGAGAAGTGTCGAGACCCAGTACTTC.

This clonotype came up many times. The chain couples TRBV5-1 to TRBJ1-2; 7 bases match TRBD1. This CDR3 region has 13 residues. CDR1 is SGHRS and CDR2 is YFSETQ in the germline V gene. J was trimmed by 4 bases and V by 5 bases; bases with no gene match: 5. The CDR3 loop reads CASSPGQIYGYTF. The CDR3 DNA is TGCGCCAGCAGTCCGGGACAGATCTATGGCTACACCTTC.